This T cell receptor beta chain was captured by sequencing in a study of cytomegalovirus exposure and HLA in healthy donors. Regarding the study as a whole: A later analysis linked 15,000 to 20,000 TCR beta sequences to HLA alleles at 0.05 false discovery rate.

Researchers ran the PCR with 60 Vbeta and 13 Jbeta primers. TCRdb keeps only in-frame clones here, not all; method: immunoSEQ multiplex PCR. The sample comprises over 250,000 clones, roughly 70% of which are singletons, and under 3% rests with the top ten. Regarding this clone: Its antigen is unknown.

This CDR3 region has 17 residues. The V and J ends lost 3 bases and 7 bases, in that order; junction bases with no gene match: 12. CDR1 and CDR2 (germline): MDHEN, SYDVKM. The chain recombines TRBV28 with TRBJ2-2; 9 nucleotides line up with TRBD2. The clonotype comes from a female donor in good health and CMV-seronegative. Material: PBMCs. The CDR3, as DNA: TGTGCCAGCAGTTTTGGAATAGCGGGAGAACGGGTCGGGGAGCTGTTTTTT. As protein: CASSFGIAGERVGELFF.